The T cell receptor beta chain under discussion was sequenced for a study of CD8+ T cells in alopecia areata. At the level of the study: Treated patients were given oral tofacitinib, which was dosed at 5 to 10 mg twice daily. Tofacitinib dosing lasted 6 to 18 months, which was then followed by 6 months off drug. Study results and caveats: Possibly because of HLA-related factors, TCR sharing was less clear across patients than in mice.

TCR sequencing used cDNA made by reverse transcription of extracted RNA. Sequencing was performed with immunoSEQ multiplex PCR; in TCRdb, only in-frame clones are kept and a portion is missing. This table holds roughly 250,000 clones, less than 80% found once. J lost 5 bases, V lost 5 bases, and 8 bases had no gene match. Germline V gives CDR1 SGDLS, CDR2 YYNGEE. This CDR3 contains 15 residues. As for this clone: Its specificity is not known.

Sequencing used CD4+ T cells sorted from blood, obtained at week 0. The chain has TRBV9 and TRBJ2-3, with 10 nucleotides matching TRBD1. This receptor was identified in a human donor with alopecia areata. CDR3 in DNA: TGTGCCAGCAGTGCAGAGACAGGGGGCATAGATACGCAGTATTTT. Protein sequence: CASSAETGGIDTQYF.